The clone carrying this T cell receptor (beta chain) occurred once. Its antigen is not known. At one of its ends the junction is not consistent with the germline gene, which may arise from a read error. The source of the sample is a study of cytomegalovirus exposure and HLA in healthy donors. Use of 60 Vbeta and 13 Jbeta primers characterized the PCR. Authors' data handling: Per a later analysis, the number of unique TCR beta chains was roughly 87 million, of which around 9.9 million were shared. The protocol was immunoSEQ multiplex PCR, while the TCRdb copy is restricted to in-frame clones and leaves out a portion. D and trimming were read from the DNA, whereas the V and J calls and clone size are those reported in that table. The table records approximately 200,000 clones, 82% of them present only once. General study findings and limits: Beyond CMV serostatus, there was no information to go on about immune exposure. Later work associated approximately 17,000 TCR beta sequences with HLA alleles at 0.05 false discovery rate.

Per germline, CDR1 MDHEN and CDR2 SYDVKM. CDR3 length equals 15 residues. The receptor comes from a woman between 45 and 65 years old in good health and CMV-seropositive. The J gene is TRBJ2-6, the V gene TRBV28; TRBD2 is a possible D gene (7 bases). Input material: PBMCs. CDR3 nucleotide sequence: TGTGCCAGCCGGGGAGGAGGAGGGGGGGCCAACGGCCTGACTTTC. Residues: CASRGGGGGANGLTF.